There are many counts of the clone carrying this TCR beta chain. The entry originates in a study of T-cell reconstitution after alpha-beta-depleted transplantation in children. Construction of the TCRbeta library involved unique molecular identifiers. MiXCR was run by TCRdb on the PCR reads, yielding one entry per CDR3 protein. The sample has about 200,000 distinct CDR3 sequences, just over 14% seen once. The source material was PBMCs from the stem cell graft donor, sampled from the stem cell graft. The receptor was derived from a human donor who donated a stem cell graft to a child with acute lymphoblastic leukemia.

CDR3 sequence (DNA): TGTGCCAGCAGTGAATTTCCCGGGACGGAAGAAGCTTTCTTT. Translation: CASSEFPGTEEAFF. This chain connects TRBV25-1 to TRBJ1-1; D is possibly TRBD1 (5 bases). This CDR3 is 14 amino acids long. The V end lost 1 base, the J end lost 8 bases, and 14 bases lay between the germline ends. Germline CDR1 MGHDK, CDR2 SYGVNS.